The T cell receptor beta chain under discussion was sequenced for a study of control samples from healthy donors and cancer patients. Method: immunoSEQ multiplex PCR; TCRdb's copy keeps in-frame clones and lacks some. This table has about 130,000 clones, approximately 91% appearing once. This clone was observed once. The CDR3 totals 17 residues. V was pared by 4 bases and J by 6 bases, with 15 bases of the junction left unmatched. Germline CDR1 is SEHNR and CDR2 is FQNEAQ (reference sequence). This TCR came from a man aged 45-65 years in good health. The chain links TRBV7-9 to TRBJ1-3; 7 bases fit TRBD1. Sequencing used blood. The CDR3 loop is CASSSNTARQGSNTIYF. The CDR3 DNA reads TGTGCCAGCAGCTCCAATACCGCACGACAGGGTTCAAACACCATATATTTT.